Here is one T cell receptor beta chain with its context. Repertoires were generated with immunoSEQ multiplex PCR, while TCRdb's copy carries only in-frame clones and drops some. The table shows roughly 1,100,000 clones, with more than 60% occurring only once. The sample originates from a study of shared clonotypes between healthy human individuals. Trimming removed 11 bases from V and 0 bases from J, with 14 bases in between. Germline V gene data show CDR1 as MNHEY and CDR2 as SVGAGI. The CDR3 totals 15 residues. The sample comprised memory CD4+ T cells sorted from blood. Subset specified: CD45RA-negative fraction. This sequence was found in a man aged 18 to 29 in good health. The rearrangement links TRBV6-5 to TRBJ1-6; D perhaps matches TRBD1 (6 bases). The DNA of the CDR3 is TGTGCCCTACCAGAAGGGGGCTCCTATAATTCACCCCTCCACTTT. Encoded protein: CALPEGGSYNSPLHF.